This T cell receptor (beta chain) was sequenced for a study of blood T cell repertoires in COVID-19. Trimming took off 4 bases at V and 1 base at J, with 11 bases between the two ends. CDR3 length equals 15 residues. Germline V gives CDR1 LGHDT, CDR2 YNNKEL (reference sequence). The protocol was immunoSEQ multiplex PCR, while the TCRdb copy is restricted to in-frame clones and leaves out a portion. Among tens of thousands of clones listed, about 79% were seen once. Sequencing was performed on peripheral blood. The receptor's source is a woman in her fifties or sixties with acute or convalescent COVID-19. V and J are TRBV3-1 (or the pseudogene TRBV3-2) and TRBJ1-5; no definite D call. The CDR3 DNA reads TGTGCCAGCAGCCGCCGCCCGGGGAGCAATCAGCCCCAGCATTTT. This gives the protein CASSRRPGSNQPQHF.